Listed below are T cell receptor beta chains from one sample, sequenced in a study of identical twins. TCRdb reanalysed the 5' RACE reads using MiXCR and keeps one entry per CDR3 protein. The table lists under 350,000 distinct CDR3 sequences, roughly 10% of them singletons. This sample was also put to use in a study of yellow fever vaccine responses in identical twins.

Specimen: CD8+ T cells sorted from blood. These receptors originate from a woman in her late teens or twenties in good health. The CDR3 runs from the conserved cysteine through the conserved F or W. A D gene is named only where the DNA matches it firmly. A clone size is listed for some rows: how often the clone was seen (once, few, many), or a class if it is expanded.

TRBV7-9	TRBJ1-2	NA	many	CASSSPSGLLWSYGYTF	TGTGCCAGCAGCTCCCCCTCGGGGCTGCTGTGGAGCTATGGCTACACCTTC
TRBV9	TRBJ1-2	NA	many	CASSAGQNNYGYTF	TGTGCCAGCAGCGCCGGACAGAATAACTATGGCTACACCTTC
TRBV13	TRBJ2-5	TRBD1	NA	CASSGDRDRGETQYF	TGTGCCAGCAGCGGTGACCGGGACAGGGGTGAGACCCAGTACTTC
TRBV7-9	TRBJ2-7	TRBD2	NA	CASSLASAGGDKQYF	TGTGCCAGCAGCTTAGCGTCGGCGGGAGGTGACAAGCAGTACTTC
TRBV20-1	TRBJ2-1	TRBD2	few	CSALLGTSGKNEQFF	TGCAGTGCCCTTTTAGGGACTAGCGGGAAGAATGAGCAGTTCTTC
TRBV4-3	TRBJ1-2	NA	NA	CASSQTTGNYGYTF	TGCGCCAGCAGCCAAACTACAGGGAACTATGGCTACACCTTC
TRBV12-3/TRBV12-4	TRBJ1-1	NA	NA	CASRPQVLNTEAFF	TGTGCCAGCAGGCCACAGGTACTGAACACTGAAGCTTTCTTT
TRBV4-3	TRBJ2-1	TRBD2	many	CASSQLAGEYNEQFF	TGCGCCAGCAGCCAACTAGCGGGAGAGTACAATGAGCAGTTCTTC
TRBV25-1	TRBJ2-2	TRBD1	NA	CASSEWGQDNTGELFF	TGTGCCAGCAGTGAATGGGGACAGGATAACACCGGGGAGCTGTTTTTT
TRBV27	TRBJ1-2	TRBD1	few	CASSLLGQDYGYTF	TGTGCCAGCAGTCTTCTCGGACAGGACTATGGCTACACCTTC
TRBV3-1	TRBJ2-7	NA	NA	CASSQGFSTYEQYF	TGTGCCAGCAGCCAAGGGTTTAGCACCTACGAGCAGTACTTC
TRBV6-2/TRBV6-3	TRBJ2-5	NA	few	CASSPSVSQETQYF	TGTGCCAGCAGCCCTAGCGTATCGCAAGAGACCCAGTACTTC
TRBV12-5	TRBJ2-1	NA	NA	CASGLNTNEQFF	TGTGCTAGTGGTTTGAATACAAATGAGCAGTTCTTC
TRBV4-1	TRBJ2-7	TRBD1	few	CASSQGDRAWEQYF	TGCGCCAGCAGCCAAGGCGACAGGGCCTGGGAGCAGTACTTC
TRBV4-3	TRBJ1-6	NA	many	CASSQDVGDLNPLHF	TGCGCCAGCAGCCAAGATGTCGGAGACCTCAATCCCCTCCACTTT
TRBV7-9	TRBJ2-2	NA	few	CASSLAGSSNTGELFF	TGTGCCAGCAGCTTAGCGGGGAGCTCTAACACCGGGGAGCTGTTTTTT
TRBV5-5	TRBJ2-5	NA	NA	CASSFTRGGGETQYF	TGTGCCAGCAGCTTCACTAGGGGCGGAGGGGAGACCCAGTACTTC
TRBV5-1	TRBJ2-5	TRBD2	NA	CASSYDTGGRVSVETQYF	TGCGCCAGCAGCTATGACACGGGGGGGCGTGTGAGTGTGGAGACCCAGTACTTC
TRBV4-3	TRBJ2-1	TRBD2	NA	CASSQDRAGGPYNEQFF	TGCGCCAGCAGCCAAGACAGGGCGGGAGGGCCCTACAATGAGCAGTTCTTC
TRBV7-9	TRBJ2-4	NA	NA	CASSLAEEGDIQYF	TGTGCCAGCAGCTTAGCGGAGGAAGGTGACATTCAGTACTTC
TRBV5-6	TRBJ2-7	NA	few	CATRGRKSYEQYF	TGTGCCACCAGGGGGAGGAAATCCTACGAGCAGTACTTC
TRBV11-1	TRBJ2-1	TRBD2	many	CASSLGPGTSGRPTSSYNEQFF	TGTGCCAGCAGCTTAGGGCCGGGGACTAGCGGGAGGCCAACCAGCTCCTACAATGAGCAGTTCTTC
TRBV2	TRBJ2-7	NA	few	CASRVTGYYEQYF	TGTGCCAGCAGGGTCACAGGGTACTACGAGCAGTACTTC
TRBV7-2	TRBJ2-1	TRBD2	NA	CASSFLLSGVQFF	TGTGCCAGCAGCTTCCTCTTAAGCGGGGTGCAGTTCTTC
TRBV2	TRBJ2-1	TRBD2	NA	CASSESGGPYNEQFF	TGTGCCAGCAGTGAAAGCGGGGGGCCTTACAATGAGCAGTTCTTC
TRBV7-9	TRBJ2-5	NA	NA	CASSLATEYQETQYF	TGTGCCAGCAGCTTAGCGACAGAGTACCAAGAGACCCAGTACTTC
TRBV6-2/TRBV6-3	TRBJ2-1	TRBD2	NA	CASNTLRIIAGVSYNEQFF	TGTGCCAGCAACACTCTTCGCATAATAGCGGGAGTAAGTTACAATGAGCAGTTCTTC
TRBV15	TRBJ2-2	NA	many	CATSRDRGNTGELFF	TGTGCCACCAGCAGAGACAGGGGGAACACCGGGGAGCTGTTTTTT
TRBV29-1	TRBJ2-2	TRBD2	NA	CSGLSSGRAWDTGELFF	TGCAGCGGTCTTTCTAGCGGGAGGGCCTGGGACACCGGGGAGCTGTTTTTT